The 17 T cell receptor beta chains given below trace back to one sample, sequenced in a study of T-cell reconstitution after alpha-beta-depleted transplantation in children. Unique molecular identifiers were used in preparing the TCRbeta library. TCRdb analysed the PCR reads with MiXCR anew, one entry per CDR3 protein. The sample has 550,000 to 800,000 distinct CDR3 sequences; roughly 13% are singletons. Sequences were derived from PBMCs, sampled before TCRalphabeta/CD19-depleted stem cell transplant. These receptors were collected from a girl aged 2-15 years with congenital amegakaryocytic thrombocytopenia, due to receive a stem cell transplant.

This clonotype was detected ten times or more. The rearrangement joins TRBV28 to TRBJ2-4; 11 bases line up with TRBD2. Germline V gene sequence: CDR1 MDHEN, CDR2 SYDVKM. The CDR3 extends over 16 amino acids. Unmatched junction bases numbered 11, after V lost 6 bases and J lost 7 bases. The CDR3 reads CASSRIAGGSWNIQYF. The CDR3 coding sequence is TGTGCCAGCAGCAGGATAGCGGGAGGGTCCTGGAACATTCAGTACTTC. Supplemented by reference TRBV28 and TRBJ2-4, the full variable domain reads DVKVTQSSRYLVKRTGEKVFLECVQDMDHENMFWYRQDPGLGLRLIYFSYDVKMKEKGDIPEGYSVSREKKERFSLILESASTNQTSMYLCASSRIAGGSWNIQYFGAGTRLSVL.

This clonotype was counted only a few times. The chain joins TRBV12-3 or TRBV12-4 to TRBJ1-2; a weak D match, TRBD1 (5 bases). This CDR3 has 13 amino acids. V lost 6 bases, J lost 2 bases, and 10 bases lay in between. DNA for the CDR3: TGTGCCAGCAGGCAGGGCGAGAACTATGGCTACACCTTC. It is translated as CASRQGENYGYTF.

This clonotype was counted ten times or more. CDR3 sequence: CASSSTPGTRERGQQFF. DNA for the CDR3: TGTGCCAGCAGCTCGACCCCCGGGACTAGGGAGAGGGGACAGCAGTTCTTC. The genes are TRBV7-6 and TRBJ2-1, with 8 nucleotides matching TRBD2. Looked up from germline, CDR1 is SGHVS and CDR2 is FNYEAQ. The junction had 19 bases not matched to a gene; V was cut back by 4 bases and J by 11 bases. This CDR3 is built from 17 residues.

This clonotype was found a few times. This chain joins TRBV12-3 or TRBV12-4 and TRBJ1-6; D may be TRBD1 (5 bases). Trimming cost V 6 bases and J 7 bases, with 10 bases left between them. This CDR3 comprises 13 residues. In DNA, the CDR3 is TGTGCCAGCAGGTCAGGGATGAATTCACCCCTCCACTTT. Its translation: CASRSGMNSPLHF.

This clonotype was observed at least ten times. This chain uses TRBV5-6 with TRBJ2-5, with 11 positions matching TRBD2. CDR1 is SGHDT, CDR2 YYEEEE, per germline. The CDR3 totals 16 residues. J lost 4 bases, V lost 2 bases, and 7 bases had no gene match. The CDR3 sequence is CASSLGFSGRGETQYF. CDR3 bases: TGTGCCAGCAGCTTAGGCTTTAGCGGGAGGGGAGAGACCCAGTACTTC.

This clonotype has a handful of counts. One base away lies a much larger clone, so this may be a sequencing read error. The rearrangement joins TRBV3-1 to TRBJ1-1, with D hard to call. This CDR3 has 12 amino acids. V was clipped by 2 bases and J by 0 bases, with 1 base between them. Germline V gene sequence: CDR1 LGHDT, CDR2 YNNKEL (reference sequence). In DNA form, the CDR3 reads TGTGCCAGCAGCCAAATGAACACTGAAGCTTTCTTT. This sequence encodes CASSQMNTEAFF.

The chain uses TRBV20-1 and TRBJ2-7; D not resolved. CDR1 DFQATT and CDR2 SNEGSKA come from the germline V gene (reference sequence). V lost 1 base and J 7 bases, leaving 8 bases between the germline ends. The CDR3 length is 11 residues. CDR3 in DNA: TGCAGTGCTAGAGTGGCTGCGGAGCAGTACTTC. This gives the protein CSARVAAEQYF.

This clonotype was counted at least ten times. The chain links TRBV24-1 to TRBJ2-1; D is undetermined. The V and J ends lost 4 bases and 8 bases respectively, with 5 bases between them. Germline V gene lookup returns CDR1 KGHDR and CDR2 SFDVKD. This CDR3 comprises 11 residues. The CDR3 loop is CATSDQYEQFF. For the CDR3, the DNA is TGTGCCACCAGTGACCAATATGAGCAGTTCTTC.

There are many counts of this clonotype. V usage is TRBV6-1 and J usage is TRBJ2-3; perhaps TRBD2 as D (6 bases). Germline V gene lookup returns CDR1 MNHNS and CDR2 SASEGT. V lost 4 bases and J 10 bases, leaving 15 bases between the germline ends. The CDR3 is 13 amino acids. DNA of the CDR3: TGTGCCAGCAGTGGGACCTACGGGACTGCGCAGTATTTT. Its translation is CASSGTYGTAQYF.

This clonotype was seen many times. This chain links TRBV6-5 with TRBJ2-7; 7 nucleotides agree with TRBD2. Germline V lookup: CDR1 MNHEY, CDR2 SVGAGI. The J segment lost 4 bases and the V segment lost 0 bases, leaving 6 bases of the junction unmatched. The CDR3 covers 15 residues. DNA for the CDR3: TGTGCCAGCAGTTACTCGGGCGGGAGTACTTACGAGCAGTACTTC. Its protein is CASSYSGGSTYEQYF.

This clonotype was seen at least ten times. The chain has TRBV11-1 and TRBJ2-5; D not resolved. CDR3 length equals 15 residues. Germline CDR1 reads SGHAT; CDR2 reads FQDESV (reference sequence). The germline V and J ends were trimmed by 6 bases and 5 bases, with 19 bases remaining between them. Here the CDR3 reads CASSLTARFVETQYF. CDR3 in DNA: TGTGCCAGCAGTTTAACGGCCCGCTTTGTGGAGACCCAGTACTTC.

This chain joins TRBV2 and TRBJ2-1; D may be TRBD2 (5 bases). The V gene lost 7 bases and the J gene lost 3 bases, with 10 bases spanning the gap. Per germline, CDR1 SNHLY and CDR2 FYNNEI. The CDR3 spans 13 residues. This chain's CDR3 is CASKWESYNEQFF. The CDR3 bases are TGTGCCAGCAAATGGGAGAGCTACAATGAGCAGTTCTTC.

The chain carries TRBV14 and TRBJ1-5; unclear D gene. Germline lookup yields CDR1 SGHDN and CDR2 FVKESK. The ends were cut back, 4 bases at V and 4 bases at J, with 11 bases in the middle. CDR3 length: 14 residues. For the CDR3, the DNA is TGTGCCAGCAGCCCCCGGTCAAGTAATCAGCCCCAGCATTTT. Its protein is CASSPRSSNQPQHF.

This clonotype was detected only a few times. This chain connects TRBV12-3 or TRBV12-4 to TRBJ2-1; D remains ambiguous. Trimming took 8 bases from V and 6 from J, leaving 17 bases between them. The CDR3 runs to 14 residues. The CDR3 region has the DNA TGTGCCAGCGGGCCTGAAGGCGATCGCAATGAGCAGTTCTTC. Protein product: CASGPEGDRNEQFF.

This clonotype was found a few times. The V and J genes are TRBV7-8 and TRBJ2-7; the match to TRBD2 covers 9 bases. Germline CDR1 is SGHVS and CDR2 is FQNEAQ. The CDR3 covers 17 residues. J was trimmed by 4 bases and V by 2 bases; bases with no gene match: 12. CDR3 nucleotide sequence: TGTGCCAGCAGCTTACCTAGGGCTAGCGGGAATTTTTACGAGCAGTACTTC. The encoded protein is CASSLPRASGNFYEQYF.

This clonotype was seen ten or more times. The V call is TRBV5-1, the J call TRBJ2-1; TRBD2 might be the D (5 bases). Deletions cut 3 bases from V and 0 bases from J, with 22 bases between. The CDR3 length is 19 residues. Germline V gene lookup returns CDR1 SGHRS and CDR2 YFSETQ. The CDR3 DNA follows: TGCGCCAGCAGCTCAAATCCCGCTCTAGCCGTTATCTCCTACAATGAGCAGTTCTTC. This translates into CASSSNPALAVISYNEQFF.

The table lists this clonotype with many counts. The chain recombines TRBV20-1 with TRBJ2-1; D gene uncertain. Trimming stripped 6 bases from V and 8 bases from J, with 14 bases between. This CDR3 spans 12 amino acids. Germline CDR1 DFQATT, CDR2 SNEGSKA (reference sequence). Here the CDR3 reads CSAHTRGDEQFF. In DNA, the CDR3 is TGCAGTGCGCACACCCGCGGCGATGAGCAGTTCTTC.